One and the same sample provided the 9 T cell receptor beta chains below, sequenced in a study of shared clonotypes between healthy human individuals. Repertoires were generated with immunoSEQ multiplex PCR, while TCRdb's copy carries only in-frame clones and drops some. The data contain under 2,500,000 clones, about 94% of them singletons. Sample: naive CD4+ T cells sorted from blood. Subset here: CD45RA+ positively selected. The receptors come from a man younger than 30 in good health.

The V and J genes are TRBV10-3 and TRBJ2-1, with TRBD1 matching 8 bases. This CDR3 comprises 15 residues. V gave up 7 bases and J gave up 5 bases; unmatched junction bases: 10. In germline, CDR1 is ENHRY, CDR2 SYGVKD. This chain's CDR3 is CAITRTGNLHNEQFF. The CDR3 region has the DNA TGTGCCATCACCCGGACAGGGAACCTCCACAATGAGCAGTTCTTC.

The chain has TRBV19 and TRBJ1-4; weak D call: TRBD1 (6 bases). With 4 bases removed from V and 13 bases from J, the gap between germline ends came to 22 bases. There are 15 residues in the CDR3. The germline CDR1 and CDR2 sequences are LNHDA and SQIVND (reference sequence). CDR3 DNA sequence: TGTGCCAGTAGTACCCAGACAGGCCCGGACGGGGGACTGTTTTTT. Its protein is CASSTQTGPDGGLFF.

The chain is built from TRBV7-8 and TRBJ2-3, with D tentatively TRBD2 (6 bases). The CDR3 covers 15 residues. Germline CDR1 and CDR2: SGHVS and FQNEAQ. V dropped 0 bases and J dropped 1 base, with 8 bases sitting between them. The CDR3 sequence is CASSLAWGGTDTQYF. The CDR3 DNA reads as TGTGCCAGCAGCTTAGCGTGGGGGGGCACAGATACGCAGTATTTT.

The chain links TRBV6-5 to TRBJ2-5, with D possibly matching TRBD2 (6 bases). CDR3 length: 14 residues. Trimming cost V 6 bases and J 2 bases, with 13 bases left between them. Germline V gives CDR1 MNHEY, CDR2 SVGAGI. The CDR3, as DNA: TGTGCCAGCAGCCCCGGGGGATTTCAAGAGACCCAGTACTTC. Amino acids: CASSPGGFQETQYF.

The genes are TRBV5-1 and TRBJ2-7; no clear D gene. Between the trimmed V and J ends, which lost 1 base and 2 bases, there was a span of 10 bases. The CDR3 runs 14 residues. Germline loops: CDR1 SGHRS, CDR2 YFSETQ. The chain's CDR3 is CASSLNPDPYEQYF. In DNA form, the CDR3 reads TGCGCCAGCAGCTTGAATCCAGACCCCTACGAGCAGTACTTC. The whole variable domain, filled in from reference TRBV5-1 and TRBJ2-7, reads KAGVTQTPRYLIKTRGQQVTLSCSPISGHRSVSWYQQTPGQGLQFLFEYFSETQRNKGNFPGRFSGRQFSNSRSEMNVSTLELGDSALYLCASSLNPDPYEQYFGPGTRLTVT.

The genes are TRBV10-1 and TRBJ2-7; TRBD2 might be the D (6 bases). V lost 0 bases, J lost 2 bases, and 20 bases lay in between. The CDR3 totals 18 residues. Germline values: CDR1 WNHNN, CDR2 SYGVQD (reference sequence). The CDR3 bases are TGCGCCAGCAGTGAGTCTTTCGGAGGGATCATTCGGCCCTACGAGCAGTACTTC. It specifies CASSESFGGIIRPYEQYF.

V usage is TRBV6-1 and J usage is TRBJ2-5, with 8 nucleotides matching TRBD1. The CDR3 has 14 amino acids. Germline trimming cut 6 bases from V and 4 bases from J; bases unmatched to any gene: 7. CDR1 MNHNS and CDR2 SASEGT come from the germline V gene. The CDR3 DNA is TGTGCCAGCAGCCTCAGGGGGCTGGTAGAGACCCAGTACTTC. This gives the protein CASSLRGLVETQYF.

The V and J genes are TRBV7-8 and TRBJ1-1; possibly TRBD1 for D (5 bases). Trimming removed 2 bases from V and 0 bases from J, with 10 bases in between. The CDR3 has 15 amino acids. The germline CDR1 and CDR2 sequences are SGHVS and FQNEAQ. CDR3 amino acids: CASSLTGGLNTEAFF. CDR3 coding DNA: TGTGCCAGCAGCTTAACTGGGGGATTGAACACTGAAGCTTTCTTT.

With respect to this clone: This sample also contains other DNA sequences that code for the same CDR3. The chain joins TRBV28 to TRBJ2-7, with D possibly being TRBD2 (6 bases). The germline V gene encodes CDR1 MDHEN and CDR2 SYDVKM. Trimming removed 3 bases from V and 1 base from J, with 13 bases in between. The length of the CDR3 is 15 residues. For the CDR3, the DNA is TGTGCCAGCAGTTTGGGAGGCCGGGGTTCCTACGAGCAGTACTTC. Its protein product is CASSLGGRGSYEQYF.